The rows below give T cell receptor beta chains drawn from one sample of a study of long-term antiretroviral therapy in people with HIV. The repertoire was sequenced with immunoSEQ multiplex PCR; TCRdb's copy has only in-frame clones and lacks some. Of 30,000 to 40,000 clones in the sample, under 90% were seen once. The specimen comprised unsorted PBMCs, sampled 0.4 years before starting antiretroviral therapy. The receptors shown here come from a young man with HIV. Each CDR3 is given without its conserved first and last residue. The D gene is left open where the match is weak.

TRBV7-9	TRBD1	TRBJ1-4	ASSPGTGVSTNEKLF
TRBV25-1	.	TRBJ1-3	ASSDSDISSGNTIY
TRBV10-3	TRBD2	TRBJ2-4	AISSGRGAKNIQY
TRBV5-5	.	TRBJ2-5	ASSRDTTLREQY
TRBV19	TRBD2	TRBJ2-1	ASSPWHGTSGSTYNEQF
TRBV4-2	TRBD1	TRBJ1-6	ASSQEGTGTSPLH
TRBV10-3	TRBD2	TRBJ2-1	AIAPGLGWNEQF
TRBV5-6	.	TRBJ1-1	ASSFSMTTEAF
TRBV10-2	.	TRBJ1-5	ASSAGPYSNQPQH
TRBV28	TRBD1	TRBJ2-7	ASSLWGSGQGYEQY
TRBV5-4	TRBD2	TRBJ2-7	ASSLAGSTYEQY
TRBV4-3	.	TRBJ1-1	ASSHETGSMSEAF
TRBV7-2	.	TRBJ1-2	ASSLKGHREYYGYT
TRBV9	TRBD1	TRBJ1-2	ASSQGQGLGRRYT
TRBV19	TRBD1	TRBJ2-5	ASTGQGDQETQY
TRBV5-1	TRBD2	TRBJ2-3	ASGDGSSGTDTQY
TRBV6-5	TRBD2	TRBJ2-1	ASSYKLAGAEQF
TRBV11-2	.	TRBJ2-1	ASSFQGGNEQF
TRBV9	TRBD1	TRBJ1-2	ASSVASSGGNYGYT
TRBV30	TRBD1	TRBJ1-3	AWTGGFPGNTIY
TRBV7-1	.	TRBJ1-2	ASSLGGAGSYGYT
TRBV28	.	TRBJ2-1	ASSFLGAISYNEQF
TRBV6-5	.	TRBJ2-3	ASSSDSLRADTQY
TRBV7-6	.	TRBJ2-3	ASSLFRDTQY
TRBV9	TRBD2	TRBJ2-7	ASSPGLAFPYEQY
TRBV7-9	.	TRBJ2-1	ASRAPVVGLLYNEQF
TRBV29-1	.	TRBJ2-7	SVEDRSGGSGYEQY
TRBV15	.	TRBJ2-5	ATSGQASAPETQY
TRBV7-6	TRBD1	TRBJ1-1	ASSSRTGQNTEAF
TRBV27	.	TRBJ2-5	ASSRRNQETQY
TRBV6-4	TRBD1	TRBJ2-6	ASSPGQGEGSGANVLT
TRBV10-1	.	TRBJ2-1	ASSESYRLGSYNEQF
TRBV12-5	.	TRBJ1-2	ASGPPDRIGNYGYT
TRBV5-6	.	TRBJ2-7	ASGQGVTTGYEQY
TRBV30	.	TRBJ1-2	AWSLGGLYGYT
TRBV19	.	TRBJ2-1	ASSISYVYYNEQF
TRBV5-4	.	TRBJ2-7	ASSFSIPYEQY